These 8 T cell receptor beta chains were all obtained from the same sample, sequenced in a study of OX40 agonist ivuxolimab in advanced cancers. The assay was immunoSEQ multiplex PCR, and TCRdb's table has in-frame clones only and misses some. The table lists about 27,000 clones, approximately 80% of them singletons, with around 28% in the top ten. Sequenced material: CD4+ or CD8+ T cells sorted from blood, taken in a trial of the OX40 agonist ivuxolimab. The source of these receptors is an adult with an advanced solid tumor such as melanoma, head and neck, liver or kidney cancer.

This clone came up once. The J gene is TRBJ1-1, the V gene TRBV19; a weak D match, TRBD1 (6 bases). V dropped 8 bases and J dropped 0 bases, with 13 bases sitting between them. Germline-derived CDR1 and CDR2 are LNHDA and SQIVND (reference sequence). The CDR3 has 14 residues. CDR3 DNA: TGTGCCAGTGGGACTCAGGGGTTGAACACTGAAGCTTTCTTT. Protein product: CASGTQGLNTEAFF.

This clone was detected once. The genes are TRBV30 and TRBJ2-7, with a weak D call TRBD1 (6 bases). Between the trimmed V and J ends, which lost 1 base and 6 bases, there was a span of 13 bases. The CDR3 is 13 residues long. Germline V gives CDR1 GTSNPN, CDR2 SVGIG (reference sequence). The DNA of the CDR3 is TGTGCCTGGAGTGCCACAGGGATAGGCGAGCAGTACTTC. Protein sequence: CAWSATGIGEQYF. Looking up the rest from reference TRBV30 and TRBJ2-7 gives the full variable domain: SQTIHQWPATLVQPVGSPLSLECTVEGTSNPNLYWYRQAAGRGLQLLFYSVGIGQISSEVPQNLSASRPQDRQFILSSKKLLLSDSGFYLCAWSATGIGEQYFGPGTRLTVT.

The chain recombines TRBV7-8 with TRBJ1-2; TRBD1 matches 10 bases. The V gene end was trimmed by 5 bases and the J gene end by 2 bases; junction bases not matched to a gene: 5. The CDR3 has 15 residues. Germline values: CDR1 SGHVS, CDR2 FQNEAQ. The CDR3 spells CASSATGGLNYGYTF. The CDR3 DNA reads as TGTGCCAGCAGCGCGACAGGGGGCCTGAACTATGGCTACACCTTC.

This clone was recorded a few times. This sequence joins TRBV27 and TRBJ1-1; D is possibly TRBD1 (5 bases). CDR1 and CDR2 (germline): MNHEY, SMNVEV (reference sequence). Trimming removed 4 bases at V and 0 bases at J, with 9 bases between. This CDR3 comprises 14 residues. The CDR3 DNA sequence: TGTGCCAGCAGTTCGGGGGGGATGAACACTGAAGCTTTCTTT. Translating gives CASSSGGMNTEAFF.

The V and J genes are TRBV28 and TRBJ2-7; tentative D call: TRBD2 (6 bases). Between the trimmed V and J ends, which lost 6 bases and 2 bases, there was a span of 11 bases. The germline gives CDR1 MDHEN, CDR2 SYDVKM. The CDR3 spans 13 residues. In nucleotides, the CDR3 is TGTGCCAGCAGCCCCTGGGGGGCCTACGAGCAGTACTTC. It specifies CASSPWGAYEQYF.

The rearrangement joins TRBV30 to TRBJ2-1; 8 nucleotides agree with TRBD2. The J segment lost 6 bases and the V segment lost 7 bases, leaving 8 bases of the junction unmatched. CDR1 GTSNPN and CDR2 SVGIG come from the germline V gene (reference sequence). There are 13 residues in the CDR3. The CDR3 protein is CALRGSGINEQFF. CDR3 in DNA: TGTGCCTTGAGGGGTAGCGGGATCAATGAGCAGTTCTTC.

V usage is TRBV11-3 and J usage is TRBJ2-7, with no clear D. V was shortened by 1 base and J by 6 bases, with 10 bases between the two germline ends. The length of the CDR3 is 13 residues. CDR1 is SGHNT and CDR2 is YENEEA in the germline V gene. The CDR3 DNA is TGTGCCAGCAGCTTAGGGCATTCCGCCGAGCAGTACTTC. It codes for CASSLGHSAEQYF.

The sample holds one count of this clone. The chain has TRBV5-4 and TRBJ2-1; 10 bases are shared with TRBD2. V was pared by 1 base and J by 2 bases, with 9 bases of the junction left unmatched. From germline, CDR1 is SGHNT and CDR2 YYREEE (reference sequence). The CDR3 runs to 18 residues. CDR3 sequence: CASSLTGTSVQTYNEQFF. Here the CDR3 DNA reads TGTGCCAGCAGCTTGACCGGGACTAGCGTCCAAACCTACAATGAGCAGTTCTTC.